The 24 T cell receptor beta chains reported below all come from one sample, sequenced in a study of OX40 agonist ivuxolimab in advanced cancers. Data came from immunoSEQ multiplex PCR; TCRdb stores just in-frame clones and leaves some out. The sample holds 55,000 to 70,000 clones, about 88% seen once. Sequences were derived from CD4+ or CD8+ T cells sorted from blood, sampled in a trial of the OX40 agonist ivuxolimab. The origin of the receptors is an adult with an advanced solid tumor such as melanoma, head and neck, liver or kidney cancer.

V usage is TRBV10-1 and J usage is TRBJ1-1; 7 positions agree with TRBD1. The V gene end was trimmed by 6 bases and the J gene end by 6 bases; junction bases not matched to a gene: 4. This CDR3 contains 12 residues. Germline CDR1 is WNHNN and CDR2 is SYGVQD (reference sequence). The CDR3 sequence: CASSRQGSEAFF. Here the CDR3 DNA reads TGCGCCAGCAGCCGACAGGGCTCTGAAGCTTTCTTT.

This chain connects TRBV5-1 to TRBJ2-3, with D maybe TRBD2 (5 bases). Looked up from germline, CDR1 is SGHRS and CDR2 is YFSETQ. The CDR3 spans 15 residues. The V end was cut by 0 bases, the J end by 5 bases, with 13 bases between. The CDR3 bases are TGCGCCAGCAGCTTGGCGCTAGCCTATGGAGATACGCAGTATTTT. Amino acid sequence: CASSLALAYGDTQYF.

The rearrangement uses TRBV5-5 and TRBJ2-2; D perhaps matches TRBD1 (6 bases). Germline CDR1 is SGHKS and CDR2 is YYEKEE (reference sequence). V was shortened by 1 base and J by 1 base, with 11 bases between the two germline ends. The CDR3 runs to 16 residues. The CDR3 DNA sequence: TGTGCCAGCAGCTTGTCGACGACAGGGAACACCGGGGAGCTGTTTTTT. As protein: CASSLSTTGNTGELFF.

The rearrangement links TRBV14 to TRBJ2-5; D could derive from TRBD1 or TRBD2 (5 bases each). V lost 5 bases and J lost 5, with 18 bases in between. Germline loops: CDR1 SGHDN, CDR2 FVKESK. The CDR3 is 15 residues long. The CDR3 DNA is TGTGCCAGCAGCGGACCGGGGCTAATTTCGGAGACCCAGTACTTC. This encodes CASSGPGLISETQYF.

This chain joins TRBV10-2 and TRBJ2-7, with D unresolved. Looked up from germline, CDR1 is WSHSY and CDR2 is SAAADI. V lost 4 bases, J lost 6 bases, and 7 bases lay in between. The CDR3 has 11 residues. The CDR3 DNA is TGCGCCAGCAGTGCTAGTGGCGAGCAGTACTTC. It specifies CASSASGEQYF.

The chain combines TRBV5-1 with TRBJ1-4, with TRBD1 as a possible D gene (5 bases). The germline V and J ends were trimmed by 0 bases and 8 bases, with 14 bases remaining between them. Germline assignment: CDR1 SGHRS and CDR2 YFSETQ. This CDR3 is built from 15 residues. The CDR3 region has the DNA TGCGCCAGCAGCTTGGAGGGCAGGGCTTACGAAAAACTGTTTTTT. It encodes CASSLEGRAYEKLFF.

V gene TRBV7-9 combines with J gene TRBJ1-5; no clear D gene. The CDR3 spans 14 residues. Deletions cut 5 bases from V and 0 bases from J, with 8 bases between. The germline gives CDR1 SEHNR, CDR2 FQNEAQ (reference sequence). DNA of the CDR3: TGTGCCAGCAGCCCCCTGAATAGCAATCAGCCCCAGCATTTT. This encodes CASSPLNSNQPQHF. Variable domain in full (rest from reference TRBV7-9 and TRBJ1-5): DTGVSQNPRHKITKRGQNVTFRCDPISEHNRLYWYRQTLGQGPEFLTYFQNEAQLEKSRLLSDRFSAERPKGSFSTLEIQRTEQGDSAMYLCASSPLNSNQPQHFGDGTRLSIL.

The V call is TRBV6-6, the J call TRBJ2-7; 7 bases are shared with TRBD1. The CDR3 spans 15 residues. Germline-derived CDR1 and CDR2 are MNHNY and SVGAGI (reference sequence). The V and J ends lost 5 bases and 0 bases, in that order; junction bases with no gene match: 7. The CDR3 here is CASSPRQGPSYEQYF. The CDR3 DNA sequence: TGTGCCAGCAGTCCCCGACAGGGTCCCTCCTACGAGCAGTACTTC.

The CDR3 loop reads CASSLASSGGDTGELFF. The CDR3 bases are TGTGCCAGCAGCTTAGCGTCTAGCGGGGGGGACACCGGGGAGCTGTTTTTT. The V call is TRBV7-6, the J call TRBJ2-2, with 12 bases identical to TRBD2. Per germline, CDR1 SGHVS and CDR2 FNYEAQ. The V segment lost 0 bases and the J segment 3 bases; nucleotides outside the gene matches: 2. This CDR3 comprises 17 residues. Together with reference TRBV7-6 and TRBJ2-2, the CDR3 gives the full variable domain: GAGVSQSPRYKVTKRGQDVALRCDPISGHVSLYWYRQALGQGPEFLTYFNYEAQQDKSGLPNDRFSAERPEGSISTLTIQRTEQRDSAMYRCASSLASSGGDTGELFFGEGSRLTVL.

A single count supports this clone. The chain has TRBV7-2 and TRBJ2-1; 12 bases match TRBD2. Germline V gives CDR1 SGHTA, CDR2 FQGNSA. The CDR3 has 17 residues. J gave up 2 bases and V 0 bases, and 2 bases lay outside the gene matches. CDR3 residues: CASSLASSGGAYNEQFF. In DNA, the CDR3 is TGTGCCAGCAGCTTAGCTTCTAGCGGGGGGGCCTACAATGAGCAGTTCTTC.

The CDR3 loop is CASSLWRGYEQYF. The CDR3 region has the DNA TGTGCCAGCAGCTTATGGCGGGGCTACGAGCAGTACTTC. This chain links TRBV7-2 with TRBJ2-7; D is perhaps TRBD2 (6 bases). The V and J ends lost 2 bases and 3 bases respectively, with 8 bases between them. This CDR3 has 13 amino acids. Germline V CDR1 and CDR2: SGHTA, FQGNSA.

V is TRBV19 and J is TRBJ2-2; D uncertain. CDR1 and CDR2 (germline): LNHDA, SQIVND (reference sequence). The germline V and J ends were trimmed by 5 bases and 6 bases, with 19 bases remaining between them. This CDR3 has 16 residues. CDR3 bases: TGTGCCAGTAGTTTTCGCGCTGGGTCTAGGCCCGGGGAGCTGTTTTTT. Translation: CASSFRAGSRPGELFF. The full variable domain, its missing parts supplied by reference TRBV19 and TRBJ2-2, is DGGITQSPKYLFRKEGQNVTLSCEQNLNHDAMYWYRQDPGQGLRLIYYSQIVNDFQKGDIAEGYSVSREKKESFPLTVTSAQKNPTAFYLCASSFRAGSRPGELFFGEGSRLTVL.

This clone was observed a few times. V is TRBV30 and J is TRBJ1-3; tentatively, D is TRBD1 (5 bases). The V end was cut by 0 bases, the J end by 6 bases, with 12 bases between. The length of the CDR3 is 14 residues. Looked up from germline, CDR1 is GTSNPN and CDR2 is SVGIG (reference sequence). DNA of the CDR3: TGTGCCTGGAGTGTAAGGGCAGGGAAAAACACCATATATTTT. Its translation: CAWSVRAGKNTIYF.

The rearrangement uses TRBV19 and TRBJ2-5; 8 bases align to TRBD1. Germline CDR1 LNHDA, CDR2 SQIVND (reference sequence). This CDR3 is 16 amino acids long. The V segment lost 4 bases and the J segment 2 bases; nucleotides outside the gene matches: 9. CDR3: CASSNHGTGIQETQYF. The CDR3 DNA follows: TGTGCCAGTAGTAACCACGGGACAGGTATACAAGAGACCCAGTACTTC.

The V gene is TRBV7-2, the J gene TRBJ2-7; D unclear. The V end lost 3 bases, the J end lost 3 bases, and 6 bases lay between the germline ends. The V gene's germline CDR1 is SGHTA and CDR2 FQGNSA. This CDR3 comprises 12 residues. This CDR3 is CASSLKHYEQYF. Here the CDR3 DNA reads TGTGCCAGCAGCTTGAAACACTACGAGCAGTACTTC.

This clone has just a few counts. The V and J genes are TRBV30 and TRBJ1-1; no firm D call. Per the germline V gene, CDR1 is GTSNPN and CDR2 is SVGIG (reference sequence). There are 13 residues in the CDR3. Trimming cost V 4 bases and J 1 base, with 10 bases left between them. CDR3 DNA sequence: TGTGCCTGGACTCTCTCGGGGAACACTGAAGCTTTCTTT. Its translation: CAWTLSGNTEAFF.

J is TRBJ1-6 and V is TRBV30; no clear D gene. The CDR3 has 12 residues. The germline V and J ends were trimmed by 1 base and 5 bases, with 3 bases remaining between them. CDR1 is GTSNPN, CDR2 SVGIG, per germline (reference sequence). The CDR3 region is CAWSANNSPLHF. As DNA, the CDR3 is TGTGCCTGGAGTGCTAATAATTCACCCCTCCACTTT.

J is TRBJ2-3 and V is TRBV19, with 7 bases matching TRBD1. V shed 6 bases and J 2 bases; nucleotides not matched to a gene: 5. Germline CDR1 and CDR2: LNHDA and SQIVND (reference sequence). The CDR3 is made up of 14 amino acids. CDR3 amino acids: CASRRTGATDTQYF. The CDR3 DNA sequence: TGTGCCAGTAGGAGGACAGGAGCCACAGATACGCAGTATTTT.

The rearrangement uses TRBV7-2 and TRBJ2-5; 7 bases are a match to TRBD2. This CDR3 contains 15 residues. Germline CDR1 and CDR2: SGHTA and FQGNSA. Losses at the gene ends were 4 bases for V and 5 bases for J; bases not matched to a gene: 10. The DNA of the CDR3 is TGTGCCAGCAGCTCCCGATGGGGGGGTGTCGAGACCCAGTACTTC. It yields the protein CASSSRWGGVETQYF.

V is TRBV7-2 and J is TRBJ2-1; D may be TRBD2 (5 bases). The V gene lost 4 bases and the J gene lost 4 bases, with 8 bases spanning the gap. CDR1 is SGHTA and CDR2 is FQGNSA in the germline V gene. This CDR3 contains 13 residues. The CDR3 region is CASSSQRYNEQFF. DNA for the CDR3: TGTGCCAGCAGCTCTCAGCGGTACAATGAGCAGTTCTTC.

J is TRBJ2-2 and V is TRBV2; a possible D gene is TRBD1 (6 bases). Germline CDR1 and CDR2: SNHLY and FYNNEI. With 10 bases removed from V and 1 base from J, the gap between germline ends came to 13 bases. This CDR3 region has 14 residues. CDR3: CANRQAGNTGELFF. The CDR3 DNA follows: TGTGCCAACAGACAGGCGGGGAACACCGGGGAGCTGTTTTTT.

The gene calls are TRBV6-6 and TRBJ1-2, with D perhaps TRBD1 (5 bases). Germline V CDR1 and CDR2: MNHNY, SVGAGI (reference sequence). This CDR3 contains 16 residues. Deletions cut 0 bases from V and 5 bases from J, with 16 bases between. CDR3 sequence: CASSYSRRGEGYGYTF. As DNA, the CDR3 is TGTGCCAGCAGTTACTCGAGAAGGGGCGAAGGGTATGGCTACACCTTC.

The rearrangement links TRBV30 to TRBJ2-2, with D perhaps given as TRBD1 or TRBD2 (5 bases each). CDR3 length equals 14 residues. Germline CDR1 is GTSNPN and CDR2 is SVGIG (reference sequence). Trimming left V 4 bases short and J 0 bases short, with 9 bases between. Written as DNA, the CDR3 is TGTGCCTGGAAGGGGACCGCGAACACCGGGGAGCTGTTTTTT. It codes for CAWKGTANTGELFF.

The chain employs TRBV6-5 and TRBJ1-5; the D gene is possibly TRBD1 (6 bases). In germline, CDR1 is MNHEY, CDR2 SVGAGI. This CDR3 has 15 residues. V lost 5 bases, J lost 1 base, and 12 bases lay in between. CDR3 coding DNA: TGTGCCAGCAGTCACCGCAGGGGAAGCAATCAGCCCCAGCATTTT. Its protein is CASSHRRGSNQPQHF.